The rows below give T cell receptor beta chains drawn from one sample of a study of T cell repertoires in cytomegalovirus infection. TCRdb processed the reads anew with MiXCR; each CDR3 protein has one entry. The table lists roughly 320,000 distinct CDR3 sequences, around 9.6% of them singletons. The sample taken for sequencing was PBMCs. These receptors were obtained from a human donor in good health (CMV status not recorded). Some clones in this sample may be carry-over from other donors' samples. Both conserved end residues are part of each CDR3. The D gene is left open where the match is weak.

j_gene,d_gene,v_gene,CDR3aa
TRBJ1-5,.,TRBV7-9,CASSLDASNQPQHF
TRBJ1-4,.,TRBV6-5,CASSYEGRTNEKLFF
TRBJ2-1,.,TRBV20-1,CSAKVRRDNEQFF
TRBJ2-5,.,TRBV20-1,CSARTPDGQTQYF
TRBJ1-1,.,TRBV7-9,CASSRNQLGTGDTEAFF
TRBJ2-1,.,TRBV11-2,CASSLEVNEQFF
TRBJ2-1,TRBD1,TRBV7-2,CASSFGTGAYNEQFF
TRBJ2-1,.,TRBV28,CASSSLLYNEQFF
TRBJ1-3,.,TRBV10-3,CAISGHTGNSGNTIYF
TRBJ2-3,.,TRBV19,CASRRDRYTDTQYF
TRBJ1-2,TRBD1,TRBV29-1,CSVQSTDRAYTF
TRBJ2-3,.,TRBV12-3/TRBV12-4,CASSGGFGTDTQYF
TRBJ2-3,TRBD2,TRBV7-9,CASSLLAGSSDTQYF
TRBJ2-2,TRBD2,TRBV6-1,CASSFGLAGRTGELFF
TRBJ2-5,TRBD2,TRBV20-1,CSARRLAGVETQYF
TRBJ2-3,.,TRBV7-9,CASSLRLEGIQGDTQYF
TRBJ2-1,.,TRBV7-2,CASSFPLGGLNEQFF
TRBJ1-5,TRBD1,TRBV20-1,CSACRDSNQPQHF
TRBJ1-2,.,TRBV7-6,CASSLGGGDYGYTF
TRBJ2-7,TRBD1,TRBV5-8,CASSVDRGSSYEQYF
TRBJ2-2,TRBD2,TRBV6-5,CASSYESAGGPSGELFF
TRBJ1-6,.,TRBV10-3,CAISETGSYNSPLHF
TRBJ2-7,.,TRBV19,CASSRGLVLDEQYF
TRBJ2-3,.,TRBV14,CASSQEAFPTQYF
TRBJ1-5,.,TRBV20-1,CSAISAPGYNNQPQHF
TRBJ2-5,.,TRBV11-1,CASSPPGAKTQYF
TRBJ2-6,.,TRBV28,CASHSSGANVLTF
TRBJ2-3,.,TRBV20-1,CSVYTGGRRIDTQYF
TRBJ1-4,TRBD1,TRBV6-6,CASSLDRATNEKLFF
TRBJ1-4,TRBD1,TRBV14,CASSRGQGATNEKLFF
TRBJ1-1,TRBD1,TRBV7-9,CASSTDDRTGLNTEAFF
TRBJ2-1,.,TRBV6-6,CASNPPGSIDEQFF
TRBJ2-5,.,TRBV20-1,CSARGFGLQLSKETQYF
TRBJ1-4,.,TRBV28,CASRTTNVHGENEKLFF
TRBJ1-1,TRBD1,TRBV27,CASSLDAGGAYQAFF